This T cell receptor beta chain was identified during a study of T cell responses to AZD1222 COVID-19 vaccine. CDR3 size: 17 residues. CDR1 KGHSH and CDR2 LQKENI come from the germline V gene. The V gene lost 6 bases and the J gene lost 1 base, with 19 bases spanning the gap. The assay was immunoSEQ multiplex PCR, and TCRdb's table has in-frame clones only and misses some. The sample contains more than 30,000 clones, over 75% of which appear only once. This clone has only one observation. The chain couples TRBV18 to TRBJ2-1; perhaps D is TRBD1 or TRBD2 (5 bases each). The sequencing used peripheral blood, collected 28 days after the second AZD1222 dose. The sequence derives from an adult who received the AZD1222 COVID-19 vaccine. The CDR3, as DNA: TGTGCCAGCTCTCTAAAGGGGACGTCGAGGTCCTACAATGAGCAGTTCTTC. The encoded protein is CASSLKGTSRSYNEQFF.